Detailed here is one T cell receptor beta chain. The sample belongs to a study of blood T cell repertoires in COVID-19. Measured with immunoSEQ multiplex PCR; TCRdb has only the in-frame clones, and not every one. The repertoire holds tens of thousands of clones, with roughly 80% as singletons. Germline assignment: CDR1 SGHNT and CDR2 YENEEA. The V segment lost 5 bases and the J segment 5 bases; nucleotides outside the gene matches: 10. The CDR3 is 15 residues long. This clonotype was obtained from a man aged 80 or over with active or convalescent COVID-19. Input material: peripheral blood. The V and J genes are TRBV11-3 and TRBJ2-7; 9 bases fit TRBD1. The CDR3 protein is CASSVLPGQGNEQYF. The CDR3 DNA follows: TGTGCCAGCAGCGTCCTCCCGGGACAGGGAAACGAGCAGTACTTC.